This T cell receptor beta chain was sequenced during a study of cytomegalovirus exposure and HLA in healthy donors. Study-level points and caveats: CMV antigen specificity was confirmed in vitro for three CMV-associated chains.

Researchers ran the PCR with 60 Vbeta and 13 Jbeta primers. Produced via immunoSEQ multiplex PCR; TCRdb's table is partial and in-frame only. The repertoire holds 130,000 or so clones, with roughly three quarters as singletons. About this clone itself: Its specificity is not known.

The germline V gene encodes CDR1 SGHDT and CDR2 YYEEEE. The V and J ends lost 4 bases and 5 bases, in that order; junction bases with no gene match: 11. The CDR3 is made up of 17 amino acids. This TCR came from a male donor in good health and CMV-seronegative. Sequenced sample: PBMCs. V and J are TRBV5-6 and TRBJ2-2; 10 nucleotides line up with TRBD2. CDR3 DNA sequence: TGTGCCAGCAGCCCACCGACTAGCGGGCCCAAAACCGGGGAGCTGTTTTTT. Translated, it gives CASSPPTSGPKTGELFF. Using reference TRBV5-6 and TRBJ2-2 for the parts outside the CDR3, the full variable domain is DAGVTQSPTHLIKTRGQQVTLRCSPKSGHDTVSWYQQALGQGPQFIFQYYEEEERQRGNFPDRFSGHQFPNYSSELNVNALLLGDSALYLCASSPPTSGPKTGELFFGEGSRLTVL.